These T cell receptor beta chains were read from a single sample in a study of blood T cell repertoires in COVID-19. The method was immunoSEQ multiplex PCR; TCRdb's version includes in-frame clones alone and lacks a portion of them. The data contain 100,000 to 150,000 clones, around 86% of them singletons. Sequenced sample: peripheral blood. The receptors here all came from a man aged 35-49 years with active or convalescent COVID-19. Both conserved end residues are part of each CDR3. Each record gives: D gene, J gene, V gene, clone size, CDR3 DNA, CDR3 protein. D genes are given only for firm matches. A clone size is listed for some rows: how often the clone was seen (once, few, many), or a class if it is expanded.

d_call: NA
j_call: TRBJ2-2
v_call: TRBV4-1
clone_size: few
cdr3_nt: TGCGCCAGCAGCCAGCCCTCTGGGACGGGGGTCGGCGGGGAGCTGTTTTTT
cdr3_aa: CASSQPSGTGVGGELFF

d_call: TRBD2
j_call: TRBJ2-1
v_call: TRBV7-3
clone_size: NA
cdr3_nt: TGTGCCAGCAGCTCTAGCGGGGGGAATGAGCAGTTCTTC
cdr3_aa: CASSSSGGNEQFF

d_call: NA
j_call: TRBJ1-1
v_call: TRBV6-5
clone_size: NA
cdr3_nt: TGTGCCAGCCGACAGTTGAACACTGAAGCTTTCTTT
cdr3_aa: CASRQLNTEAFF

d_call: TRBD2
j_call: TRBJ2-2
v_call: TRBV7-2
clone_size: NA
cdr3_nt: TGTGCCAGCAGCTTAGCGTCAGAGCTGGGGGGGATCGGGGAGCTGTTTTTT
cdr3_aa: CASSLASELGGIGELFF

d_call: NA
j_call: TRBJ2-4
v_call: TRBV2
clone_size: NA
cdr3_nt: TGTGCCAGCAGGGAACAGGGACTAGCCAAAAACATTCAGTACTTC
cdr3_aa: CASREQGLAKNIQYF

d_call: TRBD1
j_call: TRBJ2-7
v_call: TRBV27
clone_size: NA
cdr3_nt: TGTGCCAGCAGTCCACAGGGGGCACTACCTACGAAGCAGTACTTC
cdr3_aa: CASSPQGALPTKQYF

d_call: TRBD2
j_call: TRBJ2-3
v_call: TRBV19
clone_size: NA
cdr3_nt: TGTGCCAGCCCGACTAGCGGGGGGTCTAGCACAGATACGCAGTATTTT
cdr3_aa: CASPTSGGSSTDTQYF

d_call: TRBD2
j_call: TRBJ2-5
v_call: TRBV19
clone_size: NA
cdr3_nt: TGTGCCAGTAGTACGATGAGCGGGGGGCAAGAGACCCAGTACTTC
cdr3_aa: CASSTMSGGQETQYF

d_call: TRBD1
j_call: TRBJ1-1
v_call: TRBV27
clone_size: NA
cdr3_nt: TGTGCCAGCTATACAGGGGTTGAAGCTTTCTTT
cdr3_aa: CASYTGVEAFF

d_call: NA
j_call: TRBJ1-1
v_call: TRBV30
clone_size: once
cdr3_nt: TGTGCCTGGAAACCAGGGATGAACACTGAAGCTTTCTTT
cdr3_aa: CAWKPGMNTEAFF

d_call: NA
j_call: TRBJ1-4
v_call: TRBV9
clone_size: NA
cdr3_nt: TGTGCCAGCAGCCCCACGGGGGTTCGGGAAAAACTGTTTTTT
cdr3_aa: CASSPTGVREKLFF

d_call: NA
j_call: TRBJ2-5
v_call: TRBV7-9
clone_size: NA
cdr3_nt: TGTGCCAGCAGCCCAAGCCTCCAAGAGCTGGCCCAGTACTTC
cdr3_aa: CASSPSLQELAQYF

d_call: TRBD1
j_call: TRBJ2-1
v_call: TRBV6-5
clone_size: NA
cdr3_nt: TGTGCCAGCAGTTACAATAAGGGGGCAGGGCCGTTCTTC
cdr3_aa: CASSYNKGAGPFF

d_call: NA
j_call: TRBJ1-1
v_call: TRBV7-9
clone_size: NA
cdr3_nt: TGTGCCAGCAGCTTACAGGAGAACACTGAAGCTTTCTTT
cdr3_aa: CASSLQENTEAFF

d_call: TRBD1
j_call: TRBJ1-2
v_call: TRBV27
clone_size: NA
cdr3_nt: TGTGCCAGCAGTTTAACAGGAACGGACAGGGACTATGGCTACACCTTC
cdr3_aa: CASSLTGTDRDYGYTF

d_call: NA
j_call: TRBJ2-3
v_call: TRBV5-1
clone_size: NA
cdr3_nt: TGCGCCAGCAGCCGGGACACTTCCACAGATACGCAGTATTTT
cdr3_aa: CASSRDTSTDTQYF

d_call: NA
j_call: TRBJ1-1
v_call: TRBV5-5
clone_size: NA
cdr3_nt: TGTGCCAGCAGCCCCCAGAACACTGAAGCTTTCTTT
cdr3_aa: CASSPQNTEAFF

d_call: NA
j_call: TRBJ2-1
v_call: TRBV6-6
clone_size: NA
cdr3_nt: TGTGCCAGCAAGGTCCTCGGCAGGAATGAGCAGTTCTTC
cdr3_aa: CASKVLGRNEQFF

d_call: NA
j_call: TRBJ2-1
v_call: TRBV3-1/TRBV3-2
clone_size: NA
cdr3_nt: TGTGCCAGCAGCCAAGCAAACAATGAGCAGTTCTTC
cdr3_aa: CASSQANNEQFF

d_call: TRBD1
j_call: TRBJ2-1
v_call: TRBV10-3
clone_size: NA
cdr3_nt: TGTGCCATCAGAAAGACAGGGGGCAAGTATGAGAATGAGCAGTTCTTC
cdr3_aa: CAIRKTGGKYENEQFF

d_call: NA
j_call: TRBJ1-5
v_call: TRBV2
clone_size: NA
cdr3_nt: TGTGCCAGCAGCGGACTCATGGAACAGCCCCAGCATTTT
cdr3_aa: CASSGLMEQPQHF

d_call: NA
j_call: TRBJ1-1
v_call: TRBV7-9
clone_size: NA
cdr3_nt: TGTGCCAGCACCTTGGAAGCCGCTGAAGCTTTCTTT
cdr3_aa: CASTLEAAEAFF

d_call: TRBD2
j_call: TRBJ2-5
v_call: TRBV5-1
clone_size: NA
cdr3_nt: TGCGCCAGCAGCCGTCGGACTAGCGGGGATGGAGAGACCCAGTACTTC
cdr3_aa: CASSRRTSGDGETQYF

d_call: NA
j_call: TRBJ1-5
v_call: TRBV3-1/TRBV3-2
clone_size: medium-sized
cdr3_nt: TGTGCCAGCAGCCAAGCGGGAGGTAGCAATCAGCCCCAGCATTTT
cdr3_aa: CASSQAGGSNQPQHF

d_call: NA
j_call: TRBJ1-2
v_call: TRBV28
clone_size: NA
cdr3_nt: TGTGCCACCTCCGGGGGTCTGGAATATGGCTACACCTTC
cdr3_aa: CATSGGLEYGYTF

d_call: NA
j_call: TRBJ1-1
v_call: TRBV20-1
clone_size: many
cdr3_nt: TGCAGTGCTAGAGATCGCACTGAAGCTTTCTTT
cdr3_aa: CSARDRTEAFF

d_call: NA
j_call: TRBJ1-5
v_call: TRBV7-9
clone_size: few
cdr3_nt: TGTGCCAGCAGCTCTACCCCTGGACTGTTTAGCAATCAGCCCCAGCATTTT
cdr3_aa: CASSSTPGLFSNQPQHF

d_call: TRBD1
j_call: TRBJ1-3
v_call: TRBV5-4
clone_size: NA
cdr3_nt: TGTGCCAGCAGCCTGGATACAGGGGGAACTGGAAACACCATATATTTT
cdr3_aa: CASSLDTGGTGNTIYF

d_call: TRBD1
j_call: TRBJ1-1
v_call: TRBV10-3
clone_size: NA
cdr3_nt: TGTGCCATCAGTGAGTCCTCAGGACAGGGGGGCACTGAAGCTTTCTTT
cdr3_aa: CAISESSGQGGTEAFF

d_call: TRBD1
j_call: TRBJ2-6
v_call: TRBV5-1
clone_size: few
cdr3_nt: TGCGCCAGCGGGGGTGACAGGGCTGGGGCCAACGTCCTGACTTTC
cdr3_aa: CASGGDRAGANVLTF

d_call: TRBD1
j_call: TRBJ1-2
v_call: TRBV12-3/TRBV12-4
clone_size: NA
cdr3_nt: TGTGCCAGCAGCTTAGGGGGCGGCTATGGCTACACCTTC
cdr3_aa: CASSLGGGYGYTF

d_call: TRBD1
j_call: TRBJ2-1
v_call: TRBV9
clone_size: medium-sized
cdr3_nt: TGTGCCAGCAGCTTTTCATCCGGGACAGGGTTTTACGGTGAGCAGTTCTTC
cdr3_aa: CASSFSSGTGFYGEQFF

d_call: TRBD1
j_call: TRBJ2-6
v_call: TRBV11-2
clone_size: NA
cdr3_nt: TGTGCCAGCAGCTTACAGGGGGTCTCTGGGGCCAACGTCCTGACTTTC
cdr3_aa: CASSLQGVSGANVLTF

d_call: NA
j_call: TRBJ1-6
v_call: TRBV14
clone_size: once
cdr3_nt: TGTGCCAGCAGCCAAGGTTACATAAGTTCACCCCTCCACTTT
cdr3_aa: CASSQGYISSPLHF

d_call: NA
j_call: TRBJ1-1
v_call: TRBV10-1
clone_size: NA
cdr3_nt: TGCGCCAGCAGTGAGTATCGGGGGAGCACTGAAGCTTTCTTT
cdr3_aa: CASSEYRGSTEAFF

d_call: NA
j_call: TRBJ2-1
v_call: TRBV10-3
clone_size: NA
cdr3_nt: TGTGCCATCAATGCACAGGGAAGCTCCTACAATGAGCAGTTCTTC
cdr3_aa: CAINAQGSSYNEQFF

d_call: TRBD2
j_call: TRBJ2-5
v_call: TRBV12-5
clone_size: NA
cdr3_nt: TGTGCTAGTGGGGGACTAGCTCAGGAGACCCAGTACTTC
cdr3_aa: CASGGLAQETQYF

d_call: NA
j_call: TRBJ1-1
v_call: TRBV3-1/TRBV3-2
clone_size: NA
cdr3_nt: TGTGCCAGCAGCCAAGAACTTACTAACACTGAAGCTTTCTTT
cdr3_aa: CASSQELTNTEAFF

d_call: TRBD1
j_call: TRBJ2-5
v_call: TRBV19
clone_size: NA
cdr3_nt: TGTGCCAGTAGTAAGCCTACAGGGGGCATAGAAGAGACCCAGTACTTC
cdr3_aa: CASSKPTGGIEETQYF

d_call: NA
j_call: TRBJ1-1
v_call: TRBV7-9
clone_size: NA
cdr3_nt: TGTGCCAGCAGCTTTGTCCGGCAGGGTGAAGCTTTCTTT
cdr3_aa: CASSFVRQGEAFF

d_call: NA
j_call: TRBJ2-5
v_call: TRBV29-1
clone_size: NA
cdr3_nt: TGCAGCGTTGTTAGAAACCAAGAGACCCAGTACTTC
cdr3_aa: CSVVRNQETQYF

d_call: TRBD2
j_call: TRBJ2-2
v_call: TRBV10-3
clone_size: NA
cdr3_nt: TGTGCCATCAGTGAGTCAGGACTAGCGGGTACATACACCGGGGAGCTGTTTTTT
cdr3_aa: CAISESGLAGTYTGELFF

d_call: NA
j_call: TRBJ1-6
v_call: TRBV5-1
clone_size: NA
cdr3_nt: TGCGCCAGCAGCGCCCAGACAGTGAGCTCCTATAATTCACCCCTCCACTTT
cdr3_aa: CASSAQTVSSYNSPLHF

d_call: NA
j_call: TRBJ1-5
v_call: TRBV6-1
clone_size: NA
cdr3_nt: TGTGCCAGCAGTGAAGCCCCCGGGGGCAATCAGCCCCAGCATTTT
cdr3_aa: CASSEAPGGNQPQHF

d_call: NA
j_call: TRBJ2-7
v_call: TRBV7-9
clone_size: NA
cdr3_nt: TGTGCCAGCAGCCCCTGGGCAGCTTCCTACGAGCAGTACTTC
cdr3_aa: CASSPWAASYEQYF

d_call: TRBD2
j_call: TRBJ2-1
v_call: TRBV7-2
clone_size: NA
cdr3_nt: TGTGCCAGCACCCGGGGACTAGCGGGGAAGAATGAGCAGTTCTTC
cdr3_aa: CASTRGLAGKNEQFF

d_call: TRBD2
j_call: TRBJ2-7
v_call: TRBV11-2
clone_size: NA
cdr3_nt: TGTGCCAGCAGCTCGGGACTAGCGGGGGGGCGCACCTACGAGCAGTACTTC
cdr3_aa: CASSSGLAGGRTYEQYF

d_call: NA
j_call: TRBJ2-5
v_call: TRBV27
clone_size: NA
cdr3_nt: TGTGCCAGCAGTTCCTGGGGGGGGCTGGGTCAGGAGACCCAGTACTTC
cdr3_aa: CASSSWGGLGQETQYF

d_call: NA
j_call: TRBJ2-1
v_call: TRBV27
clone_size: once
cdr3_nt: TGTGCCAGCAGTTTTGGGGGGTCCTACAATGAGCAGTTCTTC
cdr3_aa: CASSFGGSYNEQFF

d_call: NA
j_call: TRBJ2-5
v_call: TRBV12-3/TRBV12-4
clone_size: NA
cdr3_nt: TGTGCCAGCACCCGCGGGGTAGAGACCCAGTACTTC
cdr3_aa: CASTRGVETQYF

d_call: NA
j_call: TRBJ1-3
v_call: TRBV19
clone_size: NA
cdr3_nt: TGTGCCAGTAGTATAGACCCAGGACAGTCCTCTGGAAACACCATATATTTT
cdr3_aa: CASSIDPGQSSGNTIYF

d_call: NA
j_call: TRBJ1-3
v_call: TRBV25-1
clone_size: NA
cdr3_nt: TGTGCCAGCAGCCCCGACAGGACTTATAACACCATATATTTT
cdr3_aa: CASSPDRTYNTIYF

d_call: NA
j_call: TRBJ1-2
v_call: TRBV29-1
clone_size: NA
cdr3_nt: TGCAGCGTTGAGGGAGCGGGCTATGGGGGCTACACCTTC
cdr3_aa: CSVEGAGYGGYTF

d_call: TRBD2
j_call: TRBJ2-3
v_call: TRBV7-2
clone_size: NA
cdr3_nt: TGTGCCAGCAGCTTAACGGGACTAGCATCAGATACGCAGTATTTT
cdr3_aa: CASSLTGLASDTQYF

d_call: NA
j_call: TRBJ1-4
v_call: TRBV30
clone_size: NA
cdr3_nt: TGTGCCTGGAGTGCGCCCTTAAGGCAAGCCCGCGGTGAAAAACTGTTTTTT
cdr3_aa: CAWSAPLRQARGEKLFF

d_call: NA
j_call: TRBJ2-7
v_call: TRBV3-1/TRBV3-2
clone_size: NA
cdr3_nt: TGTGCCAGCAGCCACAGATACGAGCAGTACTTC
cdr3_aa: CASSHRYEQYF

d_call: TRBD2
j_call: TRBJ2-1
v_call: TRBV5-1
clone_size: NA
cdr3_nt: TGCGCCAGCAGCCCGGTGCTAGCGGATCCGGATGAGCAGTTCTTC
cdr3_aa: CASSPVLADPDEQFF

d_call: TRBD1
j_call: TRBJ2-5
v_call: TRBV30
clone_size: NA
cdr3_nt: TGTGCCAGCCACAGGGGGCAGGGGGAGACCCAGTACTTC
cdr3_aa: CASHRGQGETQYF

d_call: NA
j_call: TRBJ2-3
v_call: TRBV2
clone_size: once
cdr3_nt: TGTGCCACACGAAGGGGGGGCGGCACAGATACGCAGTATTTT
cdr3_aa: CATRRGGGTDTQYF